The present T cell receptor beta chain was sequenced within a study of T cells after yellow fever vaccination. Study-level results: Weaker, the secondary response peaked sooner, at day 5 versus 15. The presence of abundant clonotypes contaminating from the bulk population was possible in FACS-sorted repertoires. In post-booster samples, most primary-vaccination clones reappeared (approximately 97% CD4, 88% CD8).

This clonotype has a handful of counts. Its antigen is still unknown. A 5'RACE template-switching step, the method used to make TCR cDNA, added a universal primer site and UMIs. TCRdb called the 5' RACE reads again in MiXCR, with one record for every CDR3 protein. The data show some 320,000 distinct CDR3 sequences, approximately 11% seen once. The specimen comprised CD4+ T cells sorted from PBMCs, sampled 45 days after the yellow fever booster vaccination. The TCR was taken from a man aged 18 to 29 who received the YFV17D yellow fever vaccine.

CDR3 in DNA: TGTGCCAGCAGCTCCCAAGGAGGCGACTACAATGAGCAGTTCTTC. Translation gives CASSSQGGDYNEQFF. The chain uses TRBV7-2 and TRBJ2-1, with TRBD2 as a possible D gene (5 bases). The V end was cut by 4 bases, the J end by 3 bases, with 13 bases between. CDR3 length: 15 residues. CDR1 and CDR2 (germline): SGHTA, FQGNSA.